This T cell receptor (beta chain) emerged from a study of CD8 T cells in Susac syndrome. RNA totalling roughly 0.45 to 1 ug underwent reverse transcription with random hexamers. Via MiXCR, TCRdb re-called the immunoSEQ multiplex PCR reads, giving one row per CDR3 protein. The repertoire consists of some 170,000 distinct CDR3 sequences, with 85% to 95% occurring once and the leading ten covering about 0.1%. Germline V lookup: CDR1 MDHEN, CDR2 SYDVKM. The length of the CDR3 is 12 residues. V was trimmed by 8 bases and J by 4 bases, leaving 11 bases between them. The receptor was derived from a human donor with Susac syndrome. The sequencing sample was made of CD4+ T cells from PBMCs. This chain uses TRBV28 with TRBJ1-2; D is perhaps TRBD1 (5 bases). Here the CDR3 reads CASRAGGYGYTF. The CDR3 bases are TGTGCCAGCCGTGCGGGGGGCTATGGCTACACCTTC.